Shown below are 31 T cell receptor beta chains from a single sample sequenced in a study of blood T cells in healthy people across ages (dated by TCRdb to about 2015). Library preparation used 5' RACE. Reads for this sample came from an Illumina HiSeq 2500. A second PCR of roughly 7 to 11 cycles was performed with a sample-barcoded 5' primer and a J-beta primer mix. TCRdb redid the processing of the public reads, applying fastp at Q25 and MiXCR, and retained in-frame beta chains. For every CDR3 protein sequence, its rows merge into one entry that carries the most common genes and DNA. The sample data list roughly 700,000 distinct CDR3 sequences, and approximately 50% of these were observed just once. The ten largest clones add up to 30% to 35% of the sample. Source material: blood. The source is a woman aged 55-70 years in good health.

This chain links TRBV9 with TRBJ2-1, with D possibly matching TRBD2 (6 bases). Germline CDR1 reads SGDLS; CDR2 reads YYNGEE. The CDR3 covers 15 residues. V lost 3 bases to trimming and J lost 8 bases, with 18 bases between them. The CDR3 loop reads CASSGTSSGWDEQFF. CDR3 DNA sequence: TGTGCCAGCAGCGGAACTAGCTCGGGTTGGGATGAGCAGTTCTTC.

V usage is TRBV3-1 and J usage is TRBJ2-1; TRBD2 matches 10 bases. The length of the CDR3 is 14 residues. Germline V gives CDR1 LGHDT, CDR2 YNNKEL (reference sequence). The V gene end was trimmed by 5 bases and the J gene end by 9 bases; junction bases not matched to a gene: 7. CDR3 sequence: CASSIIAGGSEQFF. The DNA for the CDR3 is TGTGCCAGCAGCATCATAGCGGGAGGCAGTGAGCAGTTCTTC.

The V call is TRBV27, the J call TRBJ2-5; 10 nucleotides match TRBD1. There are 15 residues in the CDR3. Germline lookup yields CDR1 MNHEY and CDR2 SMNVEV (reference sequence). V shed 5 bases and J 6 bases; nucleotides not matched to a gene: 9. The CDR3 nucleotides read TGTGCCAGCAGTCCCCGACAGGGGGCCGGACAGACCCAGTACTTC. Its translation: CASSPRQGAGQTQYF.

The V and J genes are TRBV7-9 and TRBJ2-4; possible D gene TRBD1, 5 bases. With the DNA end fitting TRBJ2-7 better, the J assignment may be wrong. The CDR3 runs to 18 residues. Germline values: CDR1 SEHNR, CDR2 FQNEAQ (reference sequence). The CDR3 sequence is CASSLRLAVRQLSYEQYF. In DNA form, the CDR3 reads TGTGCCAGCAGCTTACGGTTAGCCGTAAGACAGTTATCCTACGAGCAGTACTTC.

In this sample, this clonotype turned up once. The CDR3 protein is CASSRLHGSNTEAFF. The DNA for the CDR3 is TGTGCCAGCAGCCGACTCCACGGATCAAACACTGAAGCTTTCTTT. The V call is TRBV3-1, the J call TRBJ1-1; the D is unclear. CDR3 length equals 15 residues. Trimming shortened V by 4 bases and J by 2 bases, and 14 bases separated the two germline ends. CDR1 and CDR2 (germline): LGHDT, YNNKEL (reference sequence).

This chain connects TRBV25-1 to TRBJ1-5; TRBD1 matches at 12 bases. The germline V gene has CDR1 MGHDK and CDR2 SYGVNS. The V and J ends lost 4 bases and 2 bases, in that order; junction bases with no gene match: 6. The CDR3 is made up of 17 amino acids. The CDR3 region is CASSGDRGRRGNQPQHF. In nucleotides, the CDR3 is TGTGCCAGCAGTGGGGACAGGGGGCGCCGGGGCAATCAGCCCCAGCATTTT.

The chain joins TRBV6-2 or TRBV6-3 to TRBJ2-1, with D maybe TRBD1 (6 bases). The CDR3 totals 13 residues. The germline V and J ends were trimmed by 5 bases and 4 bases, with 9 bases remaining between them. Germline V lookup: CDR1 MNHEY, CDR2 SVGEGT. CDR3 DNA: TGTGCCAGCAGTGGGGGCTGGTACAATGAGCAGTTCTTC. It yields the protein CASSGGWYNEQFF.

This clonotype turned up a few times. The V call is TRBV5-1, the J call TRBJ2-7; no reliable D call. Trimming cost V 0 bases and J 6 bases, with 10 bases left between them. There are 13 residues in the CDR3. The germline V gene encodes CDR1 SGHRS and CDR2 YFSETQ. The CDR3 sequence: CASSLETAIEQYF. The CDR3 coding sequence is TGCGCCAGCAGCTTGGAAACAGCTATCGAGCAGTACTTC.

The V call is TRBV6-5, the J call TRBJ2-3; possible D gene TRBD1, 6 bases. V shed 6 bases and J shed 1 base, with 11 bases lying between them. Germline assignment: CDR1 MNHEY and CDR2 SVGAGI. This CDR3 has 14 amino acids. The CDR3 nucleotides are TGTGCCAGCAGATCACAGGGTGGCACAGATACGCAGTATTTT. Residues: CASRSQGGTDTQYF.

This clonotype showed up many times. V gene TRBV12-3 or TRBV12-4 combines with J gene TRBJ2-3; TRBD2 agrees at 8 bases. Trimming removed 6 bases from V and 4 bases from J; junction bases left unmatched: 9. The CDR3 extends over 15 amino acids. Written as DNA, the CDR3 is TGTGCCAGCAGAGGAGGGAGCGGGAGAGCAGATACGCAGTATTTT. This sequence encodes CASRGGSGRADTQYF.

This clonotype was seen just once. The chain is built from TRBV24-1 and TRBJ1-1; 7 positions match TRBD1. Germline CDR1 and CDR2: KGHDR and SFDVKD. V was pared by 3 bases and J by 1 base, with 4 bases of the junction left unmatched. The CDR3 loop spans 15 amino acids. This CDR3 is CATSDPRTGNTEAFF. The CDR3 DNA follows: TGTGCCACCAGTGATCCGCGGACAGGGAACACTGAAGCTTTCTTT.

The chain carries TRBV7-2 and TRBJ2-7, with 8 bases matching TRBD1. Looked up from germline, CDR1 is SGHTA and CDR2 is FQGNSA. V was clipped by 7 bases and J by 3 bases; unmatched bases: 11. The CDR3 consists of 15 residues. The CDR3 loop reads CASKATGTGNYEQYF. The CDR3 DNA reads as TGTGCCAGCAAAGCAACCGGGACAGGCAACTACGAGCAGTACTTC.

In nucleotides, the CDR3 is TGTGCCACCCGACAGGGGCAACCTTATGGCTACACCTTC. Its translation is CATRQGQPYGYTF. The chain recombines TRBV10-3 with TRBJ1-2; the match to TRBD1 covers 8 bases. Germline CDR1 ENHRY, CDR2 SYGVKD. The CDR3 is 13 amino acids. The ends lost 10 bases at V and 5 bases at J; junction bases unmatched: 9.

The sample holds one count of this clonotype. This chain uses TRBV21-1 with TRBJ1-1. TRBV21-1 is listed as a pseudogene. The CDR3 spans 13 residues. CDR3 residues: CASSNDPNTEAFF. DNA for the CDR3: TGTGCCAGCAGCAACGATCCGAACACTGAAGCTTTCTTT.

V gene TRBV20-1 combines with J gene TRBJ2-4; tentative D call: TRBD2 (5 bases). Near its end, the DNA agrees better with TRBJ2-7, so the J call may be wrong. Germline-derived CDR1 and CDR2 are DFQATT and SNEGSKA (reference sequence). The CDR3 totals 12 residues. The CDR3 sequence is CSSREEGYEQYF. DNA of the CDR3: TGCAGTTCACGAGAAGAGGGCTACGAGCAGTACTTC.

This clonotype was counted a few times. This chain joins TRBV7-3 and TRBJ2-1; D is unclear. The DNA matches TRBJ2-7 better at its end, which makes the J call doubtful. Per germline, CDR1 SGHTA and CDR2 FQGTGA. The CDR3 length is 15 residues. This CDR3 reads CASSLFRSSYNEQYF. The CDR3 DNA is TGTGCCAGCAGCTTATTCCGAAGCTCCTACAATGAGCAGTACTTC.

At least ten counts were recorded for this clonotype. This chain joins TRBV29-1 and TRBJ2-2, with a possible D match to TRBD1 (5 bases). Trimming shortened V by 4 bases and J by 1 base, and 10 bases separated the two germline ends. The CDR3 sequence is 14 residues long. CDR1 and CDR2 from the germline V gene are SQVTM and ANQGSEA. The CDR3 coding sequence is TGCAGCGTTGCGTCAGGGCTGAACACCGGGGAGCTGTTTTTT. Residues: CSVASGLNTGELFF.

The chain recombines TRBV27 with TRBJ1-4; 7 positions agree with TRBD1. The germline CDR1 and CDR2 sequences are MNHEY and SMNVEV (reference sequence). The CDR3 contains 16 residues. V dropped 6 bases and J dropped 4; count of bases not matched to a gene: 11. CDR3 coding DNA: TGTGCCAGCAGCTTTGGGCCCACAGGGGTTAATGAAAAACTGTTTTTT. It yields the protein CASSFGPTGVNEKLFF.

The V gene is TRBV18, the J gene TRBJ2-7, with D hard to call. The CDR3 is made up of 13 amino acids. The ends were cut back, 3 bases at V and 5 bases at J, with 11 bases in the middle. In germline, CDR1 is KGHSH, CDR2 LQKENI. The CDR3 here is CASSPNSGDEQYF. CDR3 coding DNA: TGTGCCAGCTCACCGAACAGTGGCGACGAGCAGTACTTC.

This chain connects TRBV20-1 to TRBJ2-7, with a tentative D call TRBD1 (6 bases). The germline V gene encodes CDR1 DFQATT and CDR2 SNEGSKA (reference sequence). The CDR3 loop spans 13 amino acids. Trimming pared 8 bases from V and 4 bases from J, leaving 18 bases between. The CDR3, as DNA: TGCAGTCTTATGAACAGGGAATCGTACGAGCAGTACTTC. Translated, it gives CSLMNRESYEQYF.

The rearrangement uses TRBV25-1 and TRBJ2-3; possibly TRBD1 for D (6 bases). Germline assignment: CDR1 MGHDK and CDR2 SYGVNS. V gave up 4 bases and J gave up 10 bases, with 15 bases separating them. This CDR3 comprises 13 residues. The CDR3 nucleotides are TGTGCCAGCAGTGCAAACCGGGACAAGGCGCAGTATTTT. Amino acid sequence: CASSANRDKAQYF.

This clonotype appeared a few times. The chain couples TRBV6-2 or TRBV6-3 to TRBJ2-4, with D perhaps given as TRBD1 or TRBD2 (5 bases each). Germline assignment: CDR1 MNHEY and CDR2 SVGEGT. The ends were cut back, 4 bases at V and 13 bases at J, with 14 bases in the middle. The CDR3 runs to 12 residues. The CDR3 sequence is CASSSTSEGQYF. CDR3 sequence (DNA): TGTGCCAGCAGTTCAACCTCCGAGGGGCAGTACTTC.

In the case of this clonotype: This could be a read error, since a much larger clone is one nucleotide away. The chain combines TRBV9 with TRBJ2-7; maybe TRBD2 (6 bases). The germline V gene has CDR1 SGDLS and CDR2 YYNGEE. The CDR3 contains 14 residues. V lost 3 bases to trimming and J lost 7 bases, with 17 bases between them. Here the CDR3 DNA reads TGTGCCAGCAGCGCCCGGGACTCCTACAATGAGCAGTACTTC. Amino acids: CASSARDSYNEQYF.

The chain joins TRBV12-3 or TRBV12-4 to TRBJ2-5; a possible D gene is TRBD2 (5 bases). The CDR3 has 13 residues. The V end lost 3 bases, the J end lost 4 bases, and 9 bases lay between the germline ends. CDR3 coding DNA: TGTGCCAGCAGTTTCCTAGCCACAGAGACCCAGTACTTC. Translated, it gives CASSFLATETQYF.

CDR3 in DNA: TGCGCCAGCAGCTTGTTCGACGGCCAGACCGGCGCGCAGTACTTC. It is translated as CASSLFDGQTGAQYF. The rearrangement links TRBV5-1 to TRBJ2-4, with D hard to call. Germline V gene lookup returns CDR1 SGHRS and CDR2 YFSETQ. V was cut by 1 base and J by 13 bases, with 21 bases left in between. The CDR3 is 15 amino acids.

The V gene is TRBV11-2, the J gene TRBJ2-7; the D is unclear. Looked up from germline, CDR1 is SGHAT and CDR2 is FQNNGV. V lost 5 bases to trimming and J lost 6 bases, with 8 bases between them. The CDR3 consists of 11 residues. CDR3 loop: CASSPGPEQYF. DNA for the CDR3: TGTGCCAGCAGCCCCGGGCCCGAGCAGTACTTC.

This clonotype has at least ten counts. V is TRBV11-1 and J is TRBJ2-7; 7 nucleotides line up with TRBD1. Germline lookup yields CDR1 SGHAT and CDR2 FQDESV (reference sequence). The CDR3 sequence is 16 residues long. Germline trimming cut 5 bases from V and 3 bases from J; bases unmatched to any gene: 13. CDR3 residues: CASSPQTGLTNYEQYF. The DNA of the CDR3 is TGTGCCAGCAGCCCGCAGACAGGGCTGACGAACTACGAGCAGTACTTC.

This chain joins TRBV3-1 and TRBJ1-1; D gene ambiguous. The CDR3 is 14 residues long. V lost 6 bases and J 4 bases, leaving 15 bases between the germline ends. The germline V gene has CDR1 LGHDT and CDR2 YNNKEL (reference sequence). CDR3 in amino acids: CASSVGRVPTEAFF. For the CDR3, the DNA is TGTGCCAGCAGTGTAGGTAGGGTGCCCACTGAAGCTTTCTTT. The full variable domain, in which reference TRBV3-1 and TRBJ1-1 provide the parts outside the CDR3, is DTAVSQTPKYLVTQMGNDKSIKCEQNLGHDTMYWYKQDSKKFLKIMFSYNNKELIINETVPNRFSPKSPDKAHLNLHINSLELGDSAVYFCASSVGRVPTEAFFGQGTRLTVV.

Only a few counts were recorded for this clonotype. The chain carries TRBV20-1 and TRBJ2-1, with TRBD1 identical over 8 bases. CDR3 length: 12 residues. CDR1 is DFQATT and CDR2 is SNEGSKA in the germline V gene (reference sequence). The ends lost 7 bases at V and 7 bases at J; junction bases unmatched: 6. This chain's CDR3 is CSVSQGANEQFF. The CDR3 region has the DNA TGCAGTGTGTCCCAGGGGGCGAATGAGCAGTTCTTC.

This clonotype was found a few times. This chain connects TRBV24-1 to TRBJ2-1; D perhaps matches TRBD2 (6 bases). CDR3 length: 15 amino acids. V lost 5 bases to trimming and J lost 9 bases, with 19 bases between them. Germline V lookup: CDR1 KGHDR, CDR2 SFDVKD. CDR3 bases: TGTGCCACCAGTGCCTTACCGGGACTTCGCAGTGAGCAGTTCTTC. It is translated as CATSALPGLRSEQFF.

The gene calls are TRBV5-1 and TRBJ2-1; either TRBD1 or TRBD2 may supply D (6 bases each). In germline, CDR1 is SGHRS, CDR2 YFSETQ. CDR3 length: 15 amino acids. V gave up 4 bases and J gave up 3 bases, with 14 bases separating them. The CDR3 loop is CASSPEGDGYNEQFF. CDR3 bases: TGCGCCAGCAGCCCGGAGGGGGACGGCTACAATGAGCAGTTCTTC.